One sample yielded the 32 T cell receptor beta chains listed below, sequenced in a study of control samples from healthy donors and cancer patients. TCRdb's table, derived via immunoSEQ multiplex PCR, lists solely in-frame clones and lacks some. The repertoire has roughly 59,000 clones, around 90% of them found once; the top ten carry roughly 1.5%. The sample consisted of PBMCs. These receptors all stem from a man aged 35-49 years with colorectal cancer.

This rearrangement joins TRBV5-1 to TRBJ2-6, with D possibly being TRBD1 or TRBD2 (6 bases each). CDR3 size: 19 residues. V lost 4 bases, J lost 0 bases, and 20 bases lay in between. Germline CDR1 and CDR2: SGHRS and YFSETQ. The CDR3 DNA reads TGCGCCAGCAGCCCTGGAGGGGTGACAGGCTCCTCTGGGGCCAACGTCCTGACTTTC. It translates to CASSPGGVTGSSGANVLTF.

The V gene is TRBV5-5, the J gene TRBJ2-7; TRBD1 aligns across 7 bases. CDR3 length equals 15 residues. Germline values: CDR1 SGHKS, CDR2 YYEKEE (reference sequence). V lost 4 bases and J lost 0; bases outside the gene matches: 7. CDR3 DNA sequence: TGTGCCAGCAGCATCTACAGGGGAAGCTCCTACGAGCAGTACTTC. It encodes CASSIYRGSSYEQYF. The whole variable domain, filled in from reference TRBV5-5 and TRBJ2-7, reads DAGVTQSPTHLIKTRGQQVTLRCSPISGHKSVSWYQQVLGQGPQFIFQYYEKEERGRGNFPDRFSARQFPNYSSELNVNALLLGDSALYLCASSIYRGSSYEQYFGPGTRLTVT.

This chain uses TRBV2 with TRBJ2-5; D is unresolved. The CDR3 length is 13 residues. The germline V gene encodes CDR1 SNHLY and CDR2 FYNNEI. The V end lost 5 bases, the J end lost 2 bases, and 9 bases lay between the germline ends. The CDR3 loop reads CASSKSRQETQYF. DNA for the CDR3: TGTGCCAGCAGTAAGTCCCGACAAGAGACCCAGTACTTC.

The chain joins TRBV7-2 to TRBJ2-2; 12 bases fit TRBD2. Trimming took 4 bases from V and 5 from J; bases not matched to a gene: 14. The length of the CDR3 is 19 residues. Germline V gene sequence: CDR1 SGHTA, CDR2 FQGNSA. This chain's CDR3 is CASSSSRLAGDPFTGELFF. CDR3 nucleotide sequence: TGTGCCAGCAGCTCGAGCCGACTAGCGGGGGACCCGTTTACCGGGGAGCTGTTTTTT.

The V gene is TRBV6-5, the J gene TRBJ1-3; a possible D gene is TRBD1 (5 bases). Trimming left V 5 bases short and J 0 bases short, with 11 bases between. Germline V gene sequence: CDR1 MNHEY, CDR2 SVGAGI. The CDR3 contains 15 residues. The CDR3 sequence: CASSRRQGSGNTIYF. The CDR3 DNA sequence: TGTGCCAGCAGTAGGCGGCAGGGCTCTGGAAACACCATATATTTT.

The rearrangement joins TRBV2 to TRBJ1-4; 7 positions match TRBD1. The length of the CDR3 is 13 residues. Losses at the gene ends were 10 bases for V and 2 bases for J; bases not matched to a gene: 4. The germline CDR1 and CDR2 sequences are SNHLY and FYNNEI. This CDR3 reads CAIQGGTNEKLFF. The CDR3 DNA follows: TGTGCCATCCAGGGGGGCACTAATGAAAAACTGTTTTTT.

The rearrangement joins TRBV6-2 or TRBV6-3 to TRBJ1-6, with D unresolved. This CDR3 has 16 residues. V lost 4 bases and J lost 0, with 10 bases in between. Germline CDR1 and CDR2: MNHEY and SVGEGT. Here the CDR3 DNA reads TGTGCCAGCAGTTCTACAGCGAGCTCCTATAATTCACCCCTCCACTTT. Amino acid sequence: CASSSTASSYNSPLHF.

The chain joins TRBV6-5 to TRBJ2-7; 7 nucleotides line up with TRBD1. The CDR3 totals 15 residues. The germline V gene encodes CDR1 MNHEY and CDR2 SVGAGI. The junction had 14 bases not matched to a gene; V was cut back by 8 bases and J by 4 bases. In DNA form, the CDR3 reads TGTGCCAGCTTAAAGAGGGGGCTGTCGAAGTACGAGCAGTACTTC. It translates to CASLKRGLSKYEQYF.

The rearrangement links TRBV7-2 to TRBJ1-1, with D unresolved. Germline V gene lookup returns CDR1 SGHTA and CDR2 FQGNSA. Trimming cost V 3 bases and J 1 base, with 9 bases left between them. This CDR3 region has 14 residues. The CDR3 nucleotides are TGTGCCAGCAGCTTCTTAGGTAGGAACACTGAAGCTTTCTTT. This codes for CASSFLGRNTEAFF.

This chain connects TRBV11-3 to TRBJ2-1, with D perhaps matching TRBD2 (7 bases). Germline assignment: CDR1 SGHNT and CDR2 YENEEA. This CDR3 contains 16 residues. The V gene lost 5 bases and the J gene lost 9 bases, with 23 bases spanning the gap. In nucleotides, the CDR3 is TGTGCCAGCAGCCCTAACACGGTCGGGGGGACACCTGAGCAGTTCTTC. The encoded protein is CASSPNTVGGTPEQFF.

This chain's CDR3 is CASRNNLRTGVMSGTEAFF. The DNA for the CDR3 is TGTGCCAGCAGAAACAACCTACGGACAGGGGTTATGAGTGGCACTGAAGCTTTCTTT. The chain has TRBV2 and TRBJ1-1, with 9 bases aligning to TRBD1. Per the germline V gene, CDR1 is SNHLY and CDR2 is FYNNEI. V lost 6 bases and J lost 4; bases outside the gene matches: 21. The CDR3 contains 19 residues.

CDR3 region: CAWSAQHGYTF. The CDR3 DNA reads as TGTGCCTGGAGTGCCCAGCATGGCTACACCTTC. This chain connects TRBV30 to TRBJ1-2; D is undetermined. The V end lost 1 base, the J end lost 6 bases, and 6 bases lay between the germline ends. CDR1 GTSNPN and CDR2 SVGIG come from the germline V gene (reference sequence). CDR3 length equals 11 residues.

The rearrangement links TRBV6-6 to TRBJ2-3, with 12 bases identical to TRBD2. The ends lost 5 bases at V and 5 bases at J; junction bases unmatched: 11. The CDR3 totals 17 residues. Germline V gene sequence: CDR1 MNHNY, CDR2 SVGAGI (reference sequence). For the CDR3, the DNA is TGTGCCAGCAGTCCCCACGGTGCTAGCGGGGGGGTAGATACGCAGTATTTT. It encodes CASSPHGASGGVDTQYF.

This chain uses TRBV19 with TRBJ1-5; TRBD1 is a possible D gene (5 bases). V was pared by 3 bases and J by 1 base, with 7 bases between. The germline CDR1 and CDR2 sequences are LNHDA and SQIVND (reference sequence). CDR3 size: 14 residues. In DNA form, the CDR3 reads TGTGCCAGTAGTATGGCAGGGAGCAATCAGCCCCAGCATTTT. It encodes CASSMAGSNQPQHF.

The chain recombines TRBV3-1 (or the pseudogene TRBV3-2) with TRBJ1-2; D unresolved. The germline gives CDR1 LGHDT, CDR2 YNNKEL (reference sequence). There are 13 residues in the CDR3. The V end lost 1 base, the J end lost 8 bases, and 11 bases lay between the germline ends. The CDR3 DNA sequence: TGTGCCAGCAGCCAAGGGAGTGGCGGCGGCTACACCTTC. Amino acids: CASSQGSGGGYTF.

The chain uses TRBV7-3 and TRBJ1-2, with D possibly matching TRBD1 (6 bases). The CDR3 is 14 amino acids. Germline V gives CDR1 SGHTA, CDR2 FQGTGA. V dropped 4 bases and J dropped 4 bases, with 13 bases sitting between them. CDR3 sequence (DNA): TGTGCCAGCAGCTACTCTGGGGGGGCCTATGGCTACACCTTC. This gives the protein CASSYSGGAYGYTF.

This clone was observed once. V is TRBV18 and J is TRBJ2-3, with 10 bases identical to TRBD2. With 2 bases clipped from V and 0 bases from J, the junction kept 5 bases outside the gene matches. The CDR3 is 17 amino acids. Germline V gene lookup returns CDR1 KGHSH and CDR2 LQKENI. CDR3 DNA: TGTGCCAGCTCACCAAAGCGGGGGGGCCCAAGCACAGATACGCAGTATTTT. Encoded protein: CASSPKRGGPSTDTQYF.

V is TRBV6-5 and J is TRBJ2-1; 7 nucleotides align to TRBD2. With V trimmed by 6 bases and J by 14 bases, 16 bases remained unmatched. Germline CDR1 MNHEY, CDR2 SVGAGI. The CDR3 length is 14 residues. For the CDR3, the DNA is TGTGCCAGCAGCAGTCCGGGGGAGCGGGGCCGCGAGTTCTTC. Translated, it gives CASSSPGERGREFF.

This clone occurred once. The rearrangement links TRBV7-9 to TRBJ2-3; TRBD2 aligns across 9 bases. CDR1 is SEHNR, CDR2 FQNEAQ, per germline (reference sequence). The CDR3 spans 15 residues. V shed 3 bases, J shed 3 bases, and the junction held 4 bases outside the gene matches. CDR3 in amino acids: CASSFASGVTDTQYF. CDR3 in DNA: TGTGCCAGCAGCTTCGCTAGCGGGGTTACAGATACGCAGTATTTT.

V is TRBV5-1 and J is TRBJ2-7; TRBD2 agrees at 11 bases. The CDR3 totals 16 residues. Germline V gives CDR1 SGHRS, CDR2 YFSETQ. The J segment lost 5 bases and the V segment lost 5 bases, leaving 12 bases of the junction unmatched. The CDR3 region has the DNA TGCGCCAGCAGGACTTCTAGCGGGGGGTTAGGGAACGAGCAGTACTTC. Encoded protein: CASRTSSGGLGNEQYF.

CDR3 residues: CASSLRYRLGQRREQYF. In DNA, the CDR3 is TGTGCCAGCAGCCTTAGGTATCGACTAGGACAGCGACGGGAGCAGTACTTC. The genes are TRBV7-2 and TRBJ2-7; the D call may be TRBD1 or TRBD2 (6 bases each). Germline V gives CDR1 SGHTA, CDR2 FQGNSA. This CDR3 has 17 amino acids. V gave up 5 bases and J gave up 7 bases, with 27 bases separating them.

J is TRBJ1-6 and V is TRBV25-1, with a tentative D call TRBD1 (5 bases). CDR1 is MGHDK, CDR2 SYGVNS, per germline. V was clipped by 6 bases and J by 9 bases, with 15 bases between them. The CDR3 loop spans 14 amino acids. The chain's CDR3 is CASSLSGSSSPLHF. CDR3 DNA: TGTGCCAGCAGCCTCTCAGGGTCCAGTTCACCCCTCCACTTT.

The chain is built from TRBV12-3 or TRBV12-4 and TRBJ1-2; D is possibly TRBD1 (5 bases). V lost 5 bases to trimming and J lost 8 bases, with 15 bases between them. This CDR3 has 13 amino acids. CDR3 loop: CASSPGTGVGYTF. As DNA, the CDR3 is TGTGCCAGCAGTCCAGGTACAGGTGTCGGCTACACCTTC.

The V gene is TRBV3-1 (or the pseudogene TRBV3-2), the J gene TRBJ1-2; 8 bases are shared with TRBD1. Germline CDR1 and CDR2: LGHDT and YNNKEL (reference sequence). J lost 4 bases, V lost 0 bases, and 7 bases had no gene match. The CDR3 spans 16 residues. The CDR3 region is CASSQDSAGGGYGYTF. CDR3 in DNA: TGTGCCAGCAGCCAAGATTCGGCAGGGGGCGGCTATGGCTACACCTTC.

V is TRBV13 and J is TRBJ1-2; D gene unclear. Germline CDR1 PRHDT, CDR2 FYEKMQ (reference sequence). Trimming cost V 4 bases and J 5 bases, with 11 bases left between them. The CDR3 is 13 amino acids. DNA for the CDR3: TGTGCCAGCAGCTCGGCTATTGAATATGGCTACACCTTC. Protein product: CASSSAIEYGYTF.

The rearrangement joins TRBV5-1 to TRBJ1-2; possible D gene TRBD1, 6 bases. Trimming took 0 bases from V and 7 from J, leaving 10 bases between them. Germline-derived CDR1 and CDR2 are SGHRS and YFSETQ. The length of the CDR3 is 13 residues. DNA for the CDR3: TGCGCCAGCAGCTTGGCAGGGGACTCTGGCTACACCTTC. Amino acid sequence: CASSLAGDSGYTF.

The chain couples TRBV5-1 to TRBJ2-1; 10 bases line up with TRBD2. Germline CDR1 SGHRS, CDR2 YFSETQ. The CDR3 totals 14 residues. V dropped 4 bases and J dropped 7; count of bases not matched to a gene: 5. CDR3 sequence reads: CASSPGLAWNEQFF. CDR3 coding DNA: TGCGCCAGCAGCCCGGGACTAGCGTGGAATGAGCAGTTCTTC. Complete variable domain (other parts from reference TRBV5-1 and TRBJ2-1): KAGVTQTPRYLIKTRGQQVTLSCSPISGHRSVSWYQQTPGQGLQFLFEYFSETQRNKGNFPGRFSGRQFSNSRSEMNVSTLELGDSALYLCASSPGLAWNEQFFGPGTRLTVL.

The CDR3 nucleotides are TGTGCCAGCTCACTACAACTCGATAACTATGGCTACACCTTC. Protein sequence: CASSLQLDNYGYTF. The chain couples TRBV18 to TRBJ1-2; unclear D gene. The CDR3 is 14 residues long. Trimming shortened V by 4 bases and J by 1 base, and 10 bases separated the two germline ends. Germline V gene sequence: CDR1 KGHSH, CDR2 LQKENI.

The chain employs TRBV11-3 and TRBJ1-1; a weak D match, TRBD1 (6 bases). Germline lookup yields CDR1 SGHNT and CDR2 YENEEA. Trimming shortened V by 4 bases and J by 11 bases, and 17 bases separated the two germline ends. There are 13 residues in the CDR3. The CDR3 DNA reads TGTGCCAGCAGCTCAGGCTCGTTTCAGGGGGCTTTCTTT. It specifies CASSSGSFQGAFF.

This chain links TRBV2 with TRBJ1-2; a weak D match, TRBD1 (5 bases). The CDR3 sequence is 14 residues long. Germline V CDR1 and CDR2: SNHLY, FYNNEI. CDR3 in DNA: TGTGCGAGATTACCCGACGGGACCAACTATGGCTACACCTTC. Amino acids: CARLPDGTNYGYTF.

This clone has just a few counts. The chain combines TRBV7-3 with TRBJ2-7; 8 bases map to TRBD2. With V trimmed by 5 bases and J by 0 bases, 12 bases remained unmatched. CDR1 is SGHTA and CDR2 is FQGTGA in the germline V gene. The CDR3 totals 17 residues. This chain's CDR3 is CASSLSSGGGSSYEQYF. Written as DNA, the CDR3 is TGTGCCAGCAGCCTATCCTCCGGCGGGGGGAGCTCCTACGAGCAGTACTTC. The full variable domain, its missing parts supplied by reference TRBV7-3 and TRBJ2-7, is GAGVSQTPSNKVTEKGKYVELRCDPISGHTALYWYRQSLGQGPEFLIYFQGTGAADDSGLPNDRFFAVRPEGSVSTLKIQRTERGDSAVYLCASSLSSGGGSSYEQYFGPGTRLTVT.

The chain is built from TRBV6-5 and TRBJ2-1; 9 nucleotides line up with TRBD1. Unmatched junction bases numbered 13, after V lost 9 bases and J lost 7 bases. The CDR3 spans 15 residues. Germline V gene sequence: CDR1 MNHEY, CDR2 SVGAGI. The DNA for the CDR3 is TGTGCCAGACCTTGGTCGGGACAGGGTATGAATGAGCAGTTCTTC. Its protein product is CARPWSGQGMNEQFF.